A single sample gave rise to the 4 T cell receptor beta chains below, sequenced in a study of blood T cell repertoires in COVID-19. The table came from immunoSEQ multiplex PCR; TCRdb's copy has only in-frame clones and leaves some out. There are approximately 210,000 clones in the sample; about 91% occur only once, and about 5% lies in the top ten. The sequencing sample was made of peripheral blood. The receptors stem from a woman aged 40-49 years with acute or convalescent COVID-19.

The chain carries TRBV7-8 and TRBJ2-2, with D unresolved. V shed 2 bases and J shed 1 base, with 5 bases lying between them. The CDR3 is made up of 14 amino acids. The germline V gene encodes CDR1 SGHVS and CDR2 FQNEAQ. CDR3: CASSLRGNTGELFF. The CDR3 DNA follows: TGTGCCAGCAGCTTAAGAGGGAACACCGGGGAGCTGTTTTTT.

The rearrangement joins TRBV10-3 to TRBJ1-2; 8 nucleotides align to TRBD1. The germline CDR1 and CDR2 sequences are ENHRY and SYGVKD. Losses at the gene ends were 4 bases for V and 6 bases for J; bases not matched to a gene: 4. There are 13 residues in the CDR3. The CDR3 DNA follows: TGTGCCATCAGTGCGTCAGGGGGCGATGGCTACACCTTC. Protein: CAISASGGDGYTF.

The chain couples TRBV6-1 to TRBJ1-6; D unresolved. Trimming took 2 bases from V and 0 from J, leaving 11 bases between them. This CDR3 is 17 amino acids long. Germline V gene sequence: CDR1 MNHNS, CDR2 SASEGT. The CDR3 DNA reads TGTGCCAGCAGTGAACCGAGCAAGAGCTCCTATAATTCACCCCTCCACTTT. Translating it yields CASSEPSKSSYNSPLHF.

This clone was found once. The chain has TRBV4-1 and TRBJ1-5; no reliable D call. The length of the CDR3 is 18 residues. Trimming removed 1 base from V and 2 bases from J, with 18 bases in between. Germline assignment: CDR1 MGHRA and CDR2 YSYEKL. The CDR3 loop reads CASSQAVGRGGGNQPQHF. CDR3 in DNA: TGCGCCAGCAGCCAAGCGGTCGGCCGGGGAGGAGGCAATCAGCCCCAGCATTTT.